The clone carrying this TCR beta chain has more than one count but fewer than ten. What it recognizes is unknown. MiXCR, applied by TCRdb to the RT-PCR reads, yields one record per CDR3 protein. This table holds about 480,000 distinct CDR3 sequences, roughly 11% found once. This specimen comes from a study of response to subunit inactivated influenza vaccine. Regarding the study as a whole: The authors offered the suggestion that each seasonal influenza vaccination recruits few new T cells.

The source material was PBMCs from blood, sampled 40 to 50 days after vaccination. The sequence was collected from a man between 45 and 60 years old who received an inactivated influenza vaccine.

The CDR3 region is CASSQDLWGAGAFF. The DNA for the CDR3 is TGTGCCAGCAGCCAAGATCTATGGGGGGCAGGGGCTTTCTTT. The chain recombines TRBV3-1 with TRBJ1-1, with a weak D call TRBD1 (6 bases). The CDR3 covers 14 residues. The germline V and J ends were trimmed by 0 bases and 11 bases, with 16 bases remaining between them. From germline, CDR1 is LGHDT and CDR2 YNNKEL (reference sequence). Complete variable domain (other parts from reference TRBV3-1 and TRBJ1-1): DTAVSQTPKYLVTQMGNDKSIKCEQNLGHDTMYWYKQDSKKFLKIMFSYNNKELIINETVPNRFSPKSPDKAHLNLHINSLELGDSAVYFCASSQDLWGAGAFFGQGTRLTVV.